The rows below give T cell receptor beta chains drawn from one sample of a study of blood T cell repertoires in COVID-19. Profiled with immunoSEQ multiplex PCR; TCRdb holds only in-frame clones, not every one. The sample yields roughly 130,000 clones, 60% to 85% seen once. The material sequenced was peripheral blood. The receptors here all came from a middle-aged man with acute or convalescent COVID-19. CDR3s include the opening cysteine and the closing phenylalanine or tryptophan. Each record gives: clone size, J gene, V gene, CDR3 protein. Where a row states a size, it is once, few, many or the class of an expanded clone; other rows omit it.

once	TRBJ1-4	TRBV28	CATGAQGEKLFF
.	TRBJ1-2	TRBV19	CASTGDREIYGYTF
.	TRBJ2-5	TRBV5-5	CASSPMSETQYF
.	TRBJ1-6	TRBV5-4	CASSLGGGSYNSPLHF
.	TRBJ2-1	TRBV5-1	CASSARLAGGLSEQFF
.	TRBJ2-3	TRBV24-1	CATSDTGPDTQYF
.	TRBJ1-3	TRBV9	CASSVSVSSGNSGNTIYF
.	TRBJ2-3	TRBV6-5	CASSWTGGAEDTQYF
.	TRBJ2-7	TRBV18	CASSLGVPYEQYF
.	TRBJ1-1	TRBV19	CASSSRGEGRDTEAFF
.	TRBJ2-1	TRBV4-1	CASSQGSLAGLYNEQFF
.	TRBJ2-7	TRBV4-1	CASSQPTGGTYEQYF
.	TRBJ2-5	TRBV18	CASSPPGQGQETQYF
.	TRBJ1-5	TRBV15	CATSSGTSRPQHF
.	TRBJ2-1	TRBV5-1	CASSLIGTGYNEQFF
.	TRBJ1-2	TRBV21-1	CASSTTGGKVYGYTF
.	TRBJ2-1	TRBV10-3	CAISALRSRPRDEQFF
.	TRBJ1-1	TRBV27	CASSQHRNTEAFF
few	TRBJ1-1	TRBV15	CATSRDRDFLTNEAFF
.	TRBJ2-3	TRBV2	CASTRLGGAGVAQYF
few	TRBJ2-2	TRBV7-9	CASSLRLENTGELFF
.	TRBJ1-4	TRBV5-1	CASSRTSGTGGMKEKLFF
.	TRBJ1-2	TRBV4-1	CASRQANYGYTF
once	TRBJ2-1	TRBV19	CASSARLANEQFF
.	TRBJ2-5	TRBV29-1	CSGRDSQETQYF
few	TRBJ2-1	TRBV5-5	CASSPLVGSYNEQFF
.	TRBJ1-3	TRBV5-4	CASSSRASGNTIYF
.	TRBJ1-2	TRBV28	CASRSGYGGYTF
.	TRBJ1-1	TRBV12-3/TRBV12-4	CASTEDRREAFF
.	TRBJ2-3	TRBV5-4	CASSLGRGPPQYF
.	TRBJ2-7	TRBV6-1	CASIQRLAGDYEQYF
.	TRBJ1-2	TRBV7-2	CASSPRDRGWYGYTF
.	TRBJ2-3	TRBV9	CASSGNTDTQYF
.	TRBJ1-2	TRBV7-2	CASSLDAGGAYGYTF
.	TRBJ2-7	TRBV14	CASSQPTRGSYEQYF
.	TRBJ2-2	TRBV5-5	CASSLGGGTGELFF
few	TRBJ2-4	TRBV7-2	CASRQNSGGLAKNIQYF
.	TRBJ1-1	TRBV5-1	CASSSDRGRTEAFF
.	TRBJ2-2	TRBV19	CASSRDRGTGELFF
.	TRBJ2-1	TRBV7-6	CASSLYLAGSSYNEQFF
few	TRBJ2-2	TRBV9	CASSVASTGELFF
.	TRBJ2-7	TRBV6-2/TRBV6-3	CASSYAGNAYEQYF
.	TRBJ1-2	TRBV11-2	CASSLDRGIVYGYTF
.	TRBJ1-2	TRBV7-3	CASSPRPGQGAGGYTF
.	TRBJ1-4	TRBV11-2	CASSLVSEGARKKKLFF
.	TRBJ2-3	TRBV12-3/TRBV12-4	CASSSRTGDTQYF
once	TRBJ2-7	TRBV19	CASSSSGSSYEQYF
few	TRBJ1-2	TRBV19	CASSTGTGSPYGYTF